These 18 T cell receptor beta chains were sequenced from one sample in a study of T-cell reconstitution after alpha-beta-depleted transplantation in children. Unique molecular identifiers were used in preparing the TCRbeta library. MiXCR, run by TCRdb on the PCR reads, gives a single entry per CDR3 protein. The table lists about 500,000 distinct CDR3 sequences, roughly an eighth of them singletons. The source material was PBMCs, mostly from graft donor cells, sampled 180 days after TCRalphabeta/CD19-depleted stem cell transplant. Receptor source: a female patient between 2 and 15 years old who had a stem cell transplant for aplastic anemia, so the T cells may come from the graft donor.

The table lists this clonotype with a few counts. The chain couples TRBV11-2 to TRBJ2-1; 9 bases are a match to TRBD2. V dropped 1 base and J dropped 2; count of bases not matched to a gene: 18. There are 21 residues in the CDR3. Germline V gene lookup returns CDR1 SGHAT and CDR2 FQNNGV. The DNA for the CDR3 is TGTGCCAGCAGCTTAGGAAGAGCCTTCCCAGGAGCGGGAGGCCCCTACAATGAGCAGTTCTTC. The encoded protein is CASSLGRAFPGAGGPYNEQFF.

Many counts were recorded for this clonotype. The J gene is TRBJ2-1, the V gene TRBV3-1; TRBD1 matches at 7 bases. Germline V gene sequence: CDR1 LGHDT, CDR2 YNNKEL (reference sequence). The CDR3 sequence is 16 residues long. The V gene end was trimmed by 5 bases and the J gene end by 2 bases; junction bases not matched to a gene: 9. The DNA for the CDR3 is TGTGCCAGCAGCAAAACCTCGACAGGGACCTACAATGAGCAGTTCTTC. It codes for CASSKTSTGTYNEQFF.

In this sample, this clonotype turned up a few times. The V call is TRBV28, the J call TRBJ2-3; D gene ambiguous. The CDR3 consists of 12 residues. V lost 8 bases to trimming and J lost 4 bases, with 10 bases between them. CDR1 and CDR2 from the germline V gene are MDHEN and SYDVKM. CDR3 in DNA: TGTGCCAGCCTGAAGGCGGCAGATACGCAGTATTTT. As protein: CASLKAADTQYF.

This clonotype has a handful of counts. The chain recombines TRBV5-1 with TRBJ2-7; D perhaps matches TRBD2 (5 bases). Germline assignment: CDR1 SGHRS and CDR2 YFSETQ. The CDR3 sequence is 13 residues long. Trimming removed 0 bases from V and 7 bases from J, with 11 bases in between. The CDR3 spells CASSLELVREQYF. The CDR3, as DNA: TGCGCCAGCAGCTTGGAACTAGTAAGGGAGCAGTACTTC.

Many counts were recorded for this clonotype. The genes are TRBV29-1 and TRBJ2-2; 7 bases are shared with TRBD1. The CDR3 is made up of 17 amino acids. Unmatched junction bases numbered 7, after V lost 0 bases and J lost 0 bases. The germline V gene has CDR1 SQVTM and CDR2 ANQGSEA. CDR3 sequence reads: CSVEDLRGTANTGELFF. The CDR3 bases are TGCAGCGTTGAAGATTTGAGAGGGACAGCGAACACCGGGGAGCTGTTTTTT.

This chain joins TRBV5-8 and TRBJ2-5, with D perhaps matching TRBD2 (5 bases). With 4 bases removed from V and 2 bases from J, the gap between germline ends came to 21 bases. The CDR3 runs to 17 residues. Germline loops: CDR1 SGHTS, CDR2 YDEGEE. Here the CDR3 reads CASSPSDTIWTQETQYF. The CDR3 DNA reads TGTGCCAGCAGCCCATCAGATACAATTTGGACTCAAGAGACCCAGTACTTC.

This clonotype has a handful of counts. This chain's CDR3 is CASSSDWSFYNEQFF. The CDR3 coding sequence is TGTGCCAGCAGCTCGGACTGGAGTTTCTACAATGAGCAGTTCTTC. The chain employs TRBV7-2 and TRBJ2-1; D is perhaps TRBD2 (5 bases). The V gene's germline CDR1 is SGHTA and CDR2 FQGNSA. The V gene lost 4 bases and the J gene lost 3 bases, with 13 bases spanning the gap. The CDR3 loop spans 15 amino acids.

V is TRBV20-1 and J is TRBJ1-4; 7 bases match TRBD1. The CDR3 consists of 13 residues. The germline gives CDR1 DFQATT, CDR2 SNEGSKA (reference sequence). The CDR3 is CSSTRTGGEKLFF. The CDR3 nucleotides read TGCAGCTCAACCCGGACAGGCGGAGAAAAACTGTTTTTT.

This clonotype was seen repeatedly, ten times or more. The chain is built from TRBV7-2 and TRBJ2-6, with TRBD1 identical over 7 bases. Trimming took 5 bases from V and 0 from J; bases not matched to a gene: 7. There are 17 residues in the CDR3. CDR1 and CDR2 from the germline V gene are SGHTA and FQGNSA. CDR3 sequence: CASSRTAGGSGANVLTF. In nucleotides, the CDR3 is TGTGCCAGCAGCCGGACGGCAGGGGGCTCTGGGGCCAACGTCCTGACTTTC.

This clonotype was seen more than once but under ten times. The J gene is TRBJ2-5, the V gene TRBV10-3; 10 positions agree with TRBD2. Germline V gene data show CDR1 as ENHRY and CDR2 as SYGVKD. The CDR3 covers 14 residues. V shed 8 bases and J 2 bases; nucleotides not matched to a gene: 5. The CDR3 here is CAIGASGRQETQYF. DNA for the CDR3: TGTGCCATCGGGGCTAGCGGGAGACAAGAGACCCAGTACTTC.

J is TRBJ1-5 and V is TRBV4-1; no reliable D call. The germline CDR1 and CDR2 sequences are MGHRA and YSYEKL. This CDR3 is 14 amino acids long. V was pared by 0 bases and J by 4 bases, with 7 bases between. In DNA form, the CDR3 reads TGCGCCAGCAGCCAAGATTTCGGGAATCAGCCCCAGCATTTT. It yields the protein CASSQDFGNQPQHF.

The rearrangement uses TRBV6-5 and TRBJ1-2, with D tentatively TRBD1 (5 bases). V dropped 0 bases and J dropped 8 bases, with 13 bases sitting between them. The CDR3 is 14 amino acids. Germline V lookup: CDR1 MNHEY, CDR2 SVGAGI. The CDR3 spells CASSYSKRGEGYTF. CDR3 DNA: TGTGCCAGCAGTTACTCGAAGAGGGGTGAGGGCTACACCTTC.

The chain joins TRBV10-3 to TRBJ2-2; D possibly corresponds to TRBD1 (6 bases). The CDR3 length is 14 residues. Trimming shortened V by 9 bases and J by 0 bases, and 11 bases separated the two germline ends. Germline-derived CDR1 and CDR2 are ENHRY and SYGVKD. CDR3 in DNA: TGTGCCATTCTGGGACACTCGAACACCGGGGAGCTGTTTTTT. Protein: CAILGHSNTGELFF.

The chain employs TRBV9 and TRBJ2-1; D is undetermined. V lost 3 bases to trimming and J lost 5 bases, with 9 bases between them. The CDR3 length is 13 residues. The germline V gene encodes CDR1 SGDLS and CDR2 YYNGEE. CDR3 nucleotides: TGTGCCAGCAGCGCGCGGACGGACAATGAGCAGTTCTTC. Protein sequence: CASSARTDNEQFF.

This clonotype has a count of ten or more. The chain employs TRBV28 and TRBJ2-1; D is unclear. Germline assignment: CDR1 MDHEN and CDR2 SYDVKM. This CDR3 is 17 amino acids long. The V end lost 3 bases, the J end lost 0 bases, and 15 bases lay between the germline ends. Written as DNA, the CDR3 is TGTGCCAGCAGTTTCCCGACCTGGTCTAGCTCCTACAATGAGCAGTTCTTC. This gives the protein CASSFPTWSSSYNEQFF.

V is TRBV18 and J is TRBJ2-1, with no clear D. The V end was cut by 6 bases, the J end by 5 bases, with 20 bases between. From germline, CDR1 is KGHSH and CDR2 LQKENI. The CDR3 loop spans 16 amino acids. The CDR3: CASSNSVRTVNNEQFF. The CDR3 DNA is TGTGCCAGCTCGAACTCCGTTAGGACCGTCAACAATGAGCAGTTCTTC.

The chain recombines TRBV7-8 with TRBJ2-7, with 8 bases fitting TRBD2. The CDR3 runs 14 residues. V gave up 7 bases and J gave up 3 bases; unmatched junction bases: 8. Germline V CDR1 and CDR2: SGHVS, FQNEAQ. The CDR3 loop reads CASTARGVNYEQYF. The CDR3 bases are TGTGCCAGCACCGCGCGGGGGGTAAACTACGAGCAGTACTTC.

This clonotype was seen at least ten times. V gene TRBV2 combines with J gene TRBJ2-7; the D call may be TRBD1 or TRBD2 (5 bases each). The CDR3 totals 14 residues. Per the germline V gene, CDR1 is SNHLY and CDR2 is FYNNEI. Between the trimmed V and J ends, which lost 10 bases and 2 bases, there was a span of 18 bases. This chain's CDR3 is CATNRDGGPYEQYF. The DNA for the CDR3 is TGTGCCACCAACCGGGACGGAGGTCCCTACGAGCAGTACTTC.